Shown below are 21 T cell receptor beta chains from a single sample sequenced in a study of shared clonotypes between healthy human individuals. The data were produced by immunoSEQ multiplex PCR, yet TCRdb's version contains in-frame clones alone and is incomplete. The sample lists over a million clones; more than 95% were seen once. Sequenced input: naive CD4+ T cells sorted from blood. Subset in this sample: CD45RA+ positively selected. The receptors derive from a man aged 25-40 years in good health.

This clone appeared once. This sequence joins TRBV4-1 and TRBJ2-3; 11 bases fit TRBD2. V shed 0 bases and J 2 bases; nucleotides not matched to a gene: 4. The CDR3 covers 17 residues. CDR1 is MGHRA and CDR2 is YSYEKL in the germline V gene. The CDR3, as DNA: TGCGCCAGCAGCCAAGATGGGACTAGCGGCCTCACAGATACGCAGTATTTT. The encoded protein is CASSQDGTSGLTDTQYF.

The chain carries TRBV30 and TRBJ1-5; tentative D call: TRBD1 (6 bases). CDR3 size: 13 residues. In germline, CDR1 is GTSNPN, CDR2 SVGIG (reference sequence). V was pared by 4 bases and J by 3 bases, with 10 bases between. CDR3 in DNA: TGTGCCTGGAAAGGACAGAACAATCAGCCCCAGCATTTT. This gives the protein CAWKGQNNQPQHF.

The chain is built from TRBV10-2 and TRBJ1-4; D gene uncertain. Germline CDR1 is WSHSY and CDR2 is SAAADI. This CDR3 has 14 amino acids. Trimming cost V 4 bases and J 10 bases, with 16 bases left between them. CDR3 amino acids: CASSARLEVGKLFF. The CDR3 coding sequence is TGCGCCAGCAGTGCGCGCCTTGAAGTGGGAAAACTGTTTTTT.

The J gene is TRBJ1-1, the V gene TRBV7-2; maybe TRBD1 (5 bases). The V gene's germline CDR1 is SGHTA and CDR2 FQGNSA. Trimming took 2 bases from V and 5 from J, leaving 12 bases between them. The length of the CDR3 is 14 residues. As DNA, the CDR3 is TGTGCCAGCAGCTTAATGCAGGGTCAGACTGAAGCTTTCTTT. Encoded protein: CASSLMQGQTEAFF.

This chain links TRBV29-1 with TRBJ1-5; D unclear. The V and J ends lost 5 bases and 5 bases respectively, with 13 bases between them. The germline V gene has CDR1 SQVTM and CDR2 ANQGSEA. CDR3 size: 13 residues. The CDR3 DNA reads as TGCAGCGTTTCCCAGGACCGTTATCAGCCCCAGCATTTT. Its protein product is CSVSQDRYQPQHF.

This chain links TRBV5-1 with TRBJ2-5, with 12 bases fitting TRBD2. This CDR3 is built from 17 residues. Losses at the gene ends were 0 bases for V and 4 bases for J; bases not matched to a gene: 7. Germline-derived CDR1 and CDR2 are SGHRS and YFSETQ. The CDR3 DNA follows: TGCGCCAGCAGCTTGGGACTAGCGGGAGTCTTAAGAGAGACCCAGTACTTC. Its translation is CASSLGLAGVLRETQYF.

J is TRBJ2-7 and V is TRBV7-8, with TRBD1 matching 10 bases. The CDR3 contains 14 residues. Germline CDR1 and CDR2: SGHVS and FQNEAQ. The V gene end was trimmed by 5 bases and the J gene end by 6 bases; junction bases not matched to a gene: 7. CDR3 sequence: CASSATTGGGEQYF. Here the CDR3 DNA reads TGTGCCAGCAGCGCAACGACAGGGGGCGGCGAGCAGTACTTC.

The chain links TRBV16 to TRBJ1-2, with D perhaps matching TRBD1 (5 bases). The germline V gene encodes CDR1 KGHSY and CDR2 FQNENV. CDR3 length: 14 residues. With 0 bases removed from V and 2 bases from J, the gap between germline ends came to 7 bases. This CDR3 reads CASSQSRGNYGYTF. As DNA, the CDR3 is TGTGCCAGCAGCCAATCTAGGGGAAACTATGGCTACACCTTC.

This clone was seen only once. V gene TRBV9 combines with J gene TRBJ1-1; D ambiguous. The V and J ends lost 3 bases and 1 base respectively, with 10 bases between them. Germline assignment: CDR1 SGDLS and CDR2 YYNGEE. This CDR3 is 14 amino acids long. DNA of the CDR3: TGTGCCAGCAGCGCCACTGGGTCGAACACTGAAGCTTTCTTT. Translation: CASSATGSNTEAFF.

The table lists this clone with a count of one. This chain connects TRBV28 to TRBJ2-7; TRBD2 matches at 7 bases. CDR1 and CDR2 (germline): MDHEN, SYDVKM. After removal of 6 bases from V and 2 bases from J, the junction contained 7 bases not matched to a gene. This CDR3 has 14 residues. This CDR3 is CASRTASGAYEQYF. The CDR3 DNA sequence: TGTGCCAGCAGGACGGCTAGCGGAGCCTACGAGCAGTACTTC.

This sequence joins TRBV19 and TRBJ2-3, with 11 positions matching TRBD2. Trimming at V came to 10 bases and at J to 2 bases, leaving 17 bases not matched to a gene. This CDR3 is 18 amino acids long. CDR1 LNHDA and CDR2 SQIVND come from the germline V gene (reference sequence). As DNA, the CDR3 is TGTGCCATTACGACAGGGGTGACTAGCGGGAATTACACAGATACGCAGTATTTT. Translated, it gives CAITTGVTSGNYTDTQYF.

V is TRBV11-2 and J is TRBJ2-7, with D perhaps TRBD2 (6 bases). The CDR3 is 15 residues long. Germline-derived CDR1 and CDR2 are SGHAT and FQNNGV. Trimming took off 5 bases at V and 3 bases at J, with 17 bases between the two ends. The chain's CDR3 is CASSVRAGRLYEQYF. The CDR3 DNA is TGTGCCAGCAGCGTTCGAGCGGGTCGGCTCTACGAGCAGTACTTC.

CDR3 protein: CASNGPLGGRSNEQYF. Here the CDR3 DNA reads TGCGCCAGCAATGGTCCCCTGGGCGGGAGGTCAAACGAGCAGTACTTC. The chain is built from TRBV5-1 and TRBJ2-7, with 8 bases lining up with TRBD2. The CDR3 has 16 amino acids. Germline CDR1 SGHRS, CDR2 YFSETQ. J was trimmed by 5 bases and V by 6 bases; bases with no gene match: 16.

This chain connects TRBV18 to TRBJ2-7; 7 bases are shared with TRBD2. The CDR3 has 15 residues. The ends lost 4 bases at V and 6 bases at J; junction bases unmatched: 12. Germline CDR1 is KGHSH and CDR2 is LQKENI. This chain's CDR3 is CASSLSRGGPREQYF. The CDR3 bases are TGTGCCAGCTCACTGTCGAGGGGAGGGCCGCGCGAGCAGTACTTC.

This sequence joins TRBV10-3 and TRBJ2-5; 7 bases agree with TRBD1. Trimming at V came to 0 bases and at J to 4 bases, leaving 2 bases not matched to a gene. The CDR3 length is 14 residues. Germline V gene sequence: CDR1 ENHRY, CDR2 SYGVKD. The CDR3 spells CAISESGQIETQYF. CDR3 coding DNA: TGTGCCATCAGTGAGTCGGGACAGATAGAGACCCAGTACTTC.

The CDR3 DNA sequence: TGTGCCAGCAGCTTAATCAGGGGAAGGGAGGTAGTGAAGCTTTTCTTT. Encoded protein: CASSLIRGREVVKLFF. This chain links TRBV11-2 with TRBJ1-1, with D perhaps TRBD1 (6 bases). The V end lost 2 bases, the J end lost 13 bases, and 26 bases lay between the germline ends. CDR3 length: 16 amino acids. From germline, CDR1 is SGHAT and CDR2 FQNNGV.

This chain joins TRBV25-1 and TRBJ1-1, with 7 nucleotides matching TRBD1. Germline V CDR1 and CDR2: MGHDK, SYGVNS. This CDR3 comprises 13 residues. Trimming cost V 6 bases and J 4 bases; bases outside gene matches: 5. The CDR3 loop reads CASSGSGGTEAFF. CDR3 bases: TGTGCCAGCAGCGGTTCAGGGGGCACTGAAGCTTTCTTT.

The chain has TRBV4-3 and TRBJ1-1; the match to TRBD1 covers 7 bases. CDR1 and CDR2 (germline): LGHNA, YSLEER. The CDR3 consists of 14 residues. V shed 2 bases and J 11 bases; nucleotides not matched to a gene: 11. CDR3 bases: TGCGCCAGCAGCCAAATTTCTCAGGGGGGTATGGCTTTCTTT. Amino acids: CASSQISQGGMAFF.

CDR3 protein: CASSLDRGNPFYPYEQYF. In DNA form, the CDR3 reads TGCGCCAGCAGCTTGGACAGGGGTAATCCTTTTTACCCCTACGAGCAGTACTTC. The J gene is TRBJ2-7, the V gene TRBV5-1; 7 nucleotides align to TRBD1. There are 18 residues in the CDR3. Trimming took 0 bases from V and 2 from J; bases not matched to a gene: 14. Germline V gene data show CDR1 as SGHRS and CDR2 as YFSETQ.

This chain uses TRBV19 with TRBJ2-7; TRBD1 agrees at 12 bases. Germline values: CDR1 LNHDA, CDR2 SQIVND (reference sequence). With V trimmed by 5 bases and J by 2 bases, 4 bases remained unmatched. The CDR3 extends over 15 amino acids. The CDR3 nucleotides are TGTGCCAGTAGTTGGGACAGGGGGCTCCCCTACGAGCAGTACTTC. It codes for CASSWDRGLPYEQYF.

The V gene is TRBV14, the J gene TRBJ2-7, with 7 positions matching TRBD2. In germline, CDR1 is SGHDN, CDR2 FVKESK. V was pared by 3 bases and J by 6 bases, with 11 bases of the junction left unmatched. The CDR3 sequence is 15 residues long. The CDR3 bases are TGTGCCAGCAGCCAGCCGGGGCGGGAGATCGGCGAGCAGTACTTC. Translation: CASSQPGREIGEQYF.